A selection of T cell receptor beta chains follows, all from one sample in a study of OX40 agonist ivuxolimab in advanced cancers. Measured with immunoSEQ multiplex PCR; TCRdb has only the in-frame clones, and not every one. This table has about 70,000 clones, 88% appearing once. The material was CD4+ or CD8+ T cells sorted from blood, obtained in a trial of the OX40 agonist ivuxolimab. Receptors were obtained from an adult with an advanced solid tumor such as melanoma, head and neck, liver or kidney cancer. Both conserved end residues are part of each CDR3. A D gene is named only where the DNA matches it firmly.

J gene	V gene	D gene	CDR3 DNA	CDR3 protein
TRBJ1-5	TRBV2	-	TGTGCCAGCAGTCGGCAGATCAATCAGCCCCAGCATTTT	CASSRQINQPQHF
TRBJ2-4	TRBV5-8	-	TGTGCCAGCAGCTCCGGACAGCTCCTAGCCAAAAACATTCAGTACTTC	CASSSGQLLAKNIQYF
TRBJ2-4	TRBV9	-	TGTGCCAGCAGCGTAGATCCAGGGAGTGGTGCCAAAAACATTCAGTACTTC	CASSVDPGSGAKNIQYF
TRBJ2-5	TRBV28	TRBD2	TGTGCCAGCAGACCGGCGGGGGGGCAAGAGACCCAGTACTTC	CASRPAGGQETQYF
TRBJ2-5	TRBV7-9	TRBD2	TGTGCCAGCGTAGAGGGGACTAGCGGGAGTTGGGAACAGTACTTC	CASVEGTSGSWEQYF
TRBJ2-3	TRBV27	-	TGTGCCAGCAGTTTAAGGGCAGGATGGAGCACAGATACGCAGTATTTT	CASSLRAGWSTDTQYF
TRBJ1-2	TRBV7-8	TRBD1	TGTGCCAGCAGCTTCCGGGACAGGGCTGGCTACACCTTC	CASSFRDRAGYTF
TRBJ2-5	TRBV7-9	-	TGTGCCAGCAGCCTCTCGGCGGGGCCCCAAGAGACCCAGTACTTC	CASSLSAGPQETQYF
TRBJ2-7	TRBV18	-	TGTGCCAGCTCCTCCGGGACTCACGAGCAGTACTTC	CASSSGTHEQYF
TRBJ2-7	TRBV9	-	TGTGCCAGCAGCGTAGAGGGTAGCGGTACCGGGGACGAGCAGTACTTC	CASSVEGSGTGDEQYF
TRBJ2-7	TRBV6-1	TRBD1	TGTGCCAGCAAAGGGTCCGGGACAGGGGGGTACGAGCAGTACTTC	CASKGSGTGGYEQYF
TRBJ1-5	TRBV7-2	-	TGTGCCAGCAGCTTATGGGAAGAACAGCCCCAGCATTTT	CASSLWEEQPQHF
TRBJ2-5	TRBV9	-	TGTGCCAGCAGCCTTTCTGCGGAAAACCAAGAGACCCAGTACTTC	CASSLSAENQETQYF
TRBJ2-4	TRBV2	TRBD1	TGTGCCAGCAGTCTACAGGGGGCCAAAAACATTCAGTACTTC	CASSLQGAKNIQYF
TRBJ1-2	TRBV6-5	-	TGTGCCAGCAGCCTCGGGACCCCGAGCTATGGCTACACCTTC	CASSLGTPSYGYTF